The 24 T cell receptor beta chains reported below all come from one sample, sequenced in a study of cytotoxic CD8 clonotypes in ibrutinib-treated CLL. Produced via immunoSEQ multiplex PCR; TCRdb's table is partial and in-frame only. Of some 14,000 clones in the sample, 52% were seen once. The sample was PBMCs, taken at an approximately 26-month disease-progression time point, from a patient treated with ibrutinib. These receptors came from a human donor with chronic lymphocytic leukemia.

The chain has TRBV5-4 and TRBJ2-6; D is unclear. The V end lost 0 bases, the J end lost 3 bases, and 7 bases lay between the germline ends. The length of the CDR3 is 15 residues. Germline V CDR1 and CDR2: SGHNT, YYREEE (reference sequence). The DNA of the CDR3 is TGTGCCAGCAGCTTGGGAGGACGTGGGGCCAACGTCCTGACTTTC. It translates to CASSLGGRGANVLTF.

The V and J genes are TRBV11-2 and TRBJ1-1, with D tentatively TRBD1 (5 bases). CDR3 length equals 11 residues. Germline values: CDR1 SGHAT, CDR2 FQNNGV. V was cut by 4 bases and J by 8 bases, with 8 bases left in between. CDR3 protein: CASSSWGEAFF. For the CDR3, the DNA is TGTGCCAGCAGCTCATGGGGGGAAGCTTTCTTT.

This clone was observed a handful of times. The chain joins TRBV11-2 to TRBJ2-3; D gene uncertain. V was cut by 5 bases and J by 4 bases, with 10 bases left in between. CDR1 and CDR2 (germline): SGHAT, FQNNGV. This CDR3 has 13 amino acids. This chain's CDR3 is CASSTYQADTQYF. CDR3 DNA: TGTGCCAGCAGCACCTACCAGGCAGATACGCAGTATTTT. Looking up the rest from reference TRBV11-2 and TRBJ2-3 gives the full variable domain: EAGVAQSPRYKIIEKRQSVAFWCNPISGHATLYWYQQILGQGPKLLIQFQNNGVVDDSQLPKDRFSAERLKGVDSTLKIQPAKLEDSAVYLCASSTYQADTQYFGPGTRLTVL.

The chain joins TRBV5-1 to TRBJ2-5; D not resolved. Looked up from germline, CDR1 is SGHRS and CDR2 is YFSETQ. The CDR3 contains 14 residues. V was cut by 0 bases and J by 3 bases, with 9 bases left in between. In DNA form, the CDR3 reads TGCGCCAGCAGCTTGGCAGTTAGTGAAGAGACCCAGTACTTC. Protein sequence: CASSLAVSEETQYF.

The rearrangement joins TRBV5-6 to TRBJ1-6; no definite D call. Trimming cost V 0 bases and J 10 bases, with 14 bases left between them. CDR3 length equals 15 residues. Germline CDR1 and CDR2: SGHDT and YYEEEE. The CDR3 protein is CASSLDGVVDSPLHF. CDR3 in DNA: TGTGCCAGCAGCTTGGATGGAGTCGTGGACTCACCCCTCCACTTT.

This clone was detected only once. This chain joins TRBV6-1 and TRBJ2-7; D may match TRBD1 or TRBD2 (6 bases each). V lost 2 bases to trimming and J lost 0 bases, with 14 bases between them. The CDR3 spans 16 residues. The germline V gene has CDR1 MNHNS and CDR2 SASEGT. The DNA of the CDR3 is TGTGCCAGCAGTGAATTAAGAGGGGGGAGCTCCTACGAGCAGTACTTC. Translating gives CASSELRGGSSYEQYF.

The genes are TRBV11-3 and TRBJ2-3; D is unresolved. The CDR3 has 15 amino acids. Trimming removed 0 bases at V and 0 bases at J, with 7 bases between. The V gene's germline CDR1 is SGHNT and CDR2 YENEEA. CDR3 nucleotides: TGTGCCAGCAGCTTAGAGGGATTCAGCACAGATACGCAGTATTTT. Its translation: CASSLEGFSTDTQYF.

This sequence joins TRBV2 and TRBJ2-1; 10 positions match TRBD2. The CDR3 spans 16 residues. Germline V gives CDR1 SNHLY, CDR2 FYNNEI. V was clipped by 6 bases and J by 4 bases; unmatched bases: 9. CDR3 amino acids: CASRLAGAKGYNEQFF. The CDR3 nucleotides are TGTGCCAGCAGGCTAGCGGGGGCTAAGGGGTACAATGAGCAGTTCTTC.

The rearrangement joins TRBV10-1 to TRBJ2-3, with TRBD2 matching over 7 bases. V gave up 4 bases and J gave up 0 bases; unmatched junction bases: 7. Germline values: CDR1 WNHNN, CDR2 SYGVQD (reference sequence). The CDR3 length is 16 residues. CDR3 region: CASSAIARGSTDTQYF. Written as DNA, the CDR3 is TGCGCCAGCAGTGCCATAGCGCGGGGGAGCACAGATACGCAGTATTTT.

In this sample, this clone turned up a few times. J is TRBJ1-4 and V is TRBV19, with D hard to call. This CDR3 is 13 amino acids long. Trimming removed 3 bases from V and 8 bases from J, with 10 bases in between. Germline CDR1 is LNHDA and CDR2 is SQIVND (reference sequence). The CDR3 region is CASSMRFREKLFF. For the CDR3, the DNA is TGTGCCAGTAGTATGCGGTTTCGGGAAAAACTGTTTTTT.

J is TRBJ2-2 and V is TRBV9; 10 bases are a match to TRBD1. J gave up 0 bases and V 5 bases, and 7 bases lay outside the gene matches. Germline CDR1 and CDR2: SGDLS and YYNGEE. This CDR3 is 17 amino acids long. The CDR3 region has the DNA TGTGCCAGCAGTAAGGGGACAGGGGTCGCGAACACCGGGGAGCTGTTTTTT. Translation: CASSKGTGVANTGELFF.

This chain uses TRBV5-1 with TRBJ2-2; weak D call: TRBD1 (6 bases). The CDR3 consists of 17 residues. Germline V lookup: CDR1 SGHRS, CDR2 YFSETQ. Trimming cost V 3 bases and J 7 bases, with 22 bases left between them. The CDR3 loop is CASSSGQVWADGGELFF. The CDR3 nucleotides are TGCGCCAGCAGCTCGGGACAAGTTTGGGCGGATGGCGGGGAGCTGTTTTTT.

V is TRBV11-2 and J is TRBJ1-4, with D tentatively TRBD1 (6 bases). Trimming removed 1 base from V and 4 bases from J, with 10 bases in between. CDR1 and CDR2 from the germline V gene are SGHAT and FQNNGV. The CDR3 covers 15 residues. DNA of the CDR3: TGTGCCAGCAGCTTAGGGACAGTAGTTAATGAAAAACTGTTTTTT. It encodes CASSLGTVVNEKLFF.

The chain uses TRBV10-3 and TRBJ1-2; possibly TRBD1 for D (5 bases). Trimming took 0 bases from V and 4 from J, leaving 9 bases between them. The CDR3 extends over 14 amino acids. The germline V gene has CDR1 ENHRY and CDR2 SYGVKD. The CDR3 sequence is CAISESGGGYGYTF. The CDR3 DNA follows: TGTGCCATCAGTGAGTCTGGGGGAGGCTATGGCTACACCTTC.

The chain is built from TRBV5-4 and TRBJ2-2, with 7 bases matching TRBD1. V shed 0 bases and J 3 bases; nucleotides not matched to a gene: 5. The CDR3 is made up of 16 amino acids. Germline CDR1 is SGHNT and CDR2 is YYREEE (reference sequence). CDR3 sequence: CASSLVGQEDTGELFF. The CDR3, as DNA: TGTGCCAGCAGCTTGGTAGGACAGGAAGACACCGGGGAGCTGTTTTTT.

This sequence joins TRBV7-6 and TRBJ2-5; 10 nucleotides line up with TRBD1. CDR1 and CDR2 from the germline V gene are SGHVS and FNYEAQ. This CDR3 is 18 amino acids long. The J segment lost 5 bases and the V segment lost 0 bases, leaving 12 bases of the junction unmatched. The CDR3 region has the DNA TGTGCCAGCAGCTTAGCCCTCTTGGGGACAGGGGTTGGTGAGACCCAGTACTTC. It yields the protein CASSLALLGTGVGETQYF.

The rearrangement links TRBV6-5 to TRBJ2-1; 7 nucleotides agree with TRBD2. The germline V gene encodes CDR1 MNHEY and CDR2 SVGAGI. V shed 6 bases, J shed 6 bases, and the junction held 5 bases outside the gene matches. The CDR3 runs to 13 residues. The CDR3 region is CASSRDYGNEQFF. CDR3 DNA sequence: TGTGCCAGCAGCCGGGACTACGGCAATGAGCAGTTCTTC.

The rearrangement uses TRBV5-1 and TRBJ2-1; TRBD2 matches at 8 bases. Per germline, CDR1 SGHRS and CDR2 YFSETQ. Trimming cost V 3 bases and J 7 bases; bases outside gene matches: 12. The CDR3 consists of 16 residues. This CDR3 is CASSSRTSREQNEQFF. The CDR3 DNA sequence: TGCGCCAGCAGCTCCAGGACTAGCAGGGAACAAAATGAGCAGTTCTTC.

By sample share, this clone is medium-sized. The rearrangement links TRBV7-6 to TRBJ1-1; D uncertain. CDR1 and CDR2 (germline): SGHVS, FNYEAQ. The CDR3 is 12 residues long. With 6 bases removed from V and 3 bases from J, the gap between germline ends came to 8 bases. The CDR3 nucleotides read TGTGCCAGCAGGATGTGGGACACTGAAGCTTTCTTT. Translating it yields CASRMWDTEAFF.

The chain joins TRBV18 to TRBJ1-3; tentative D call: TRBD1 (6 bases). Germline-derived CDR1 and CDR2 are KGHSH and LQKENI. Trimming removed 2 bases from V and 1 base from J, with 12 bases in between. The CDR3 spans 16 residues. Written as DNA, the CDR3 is TGTGCCAGCTCACCAACCCAGACAGGATCTGGAAACACCATATATTTT. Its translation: CASSPTQTGSGNTIYF.

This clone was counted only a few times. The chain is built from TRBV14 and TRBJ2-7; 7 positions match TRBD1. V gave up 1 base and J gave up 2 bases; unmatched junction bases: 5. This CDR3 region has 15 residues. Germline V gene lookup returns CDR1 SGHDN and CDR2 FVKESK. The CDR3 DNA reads TGTGCCAGCAGCCAAGCATCAACAGGGGCCTACGAGCAGTACTTC. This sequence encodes CASSQASTGAYEQYF.

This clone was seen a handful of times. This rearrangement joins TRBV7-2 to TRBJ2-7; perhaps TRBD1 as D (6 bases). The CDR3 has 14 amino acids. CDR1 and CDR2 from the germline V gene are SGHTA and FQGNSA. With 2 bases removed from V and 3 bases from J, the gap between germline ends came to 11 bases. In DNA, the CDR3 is TGTGCCAGCAGCTTACGACAGGAATTCTACGAGCAGTACTTC. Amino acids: CASSLRQEFYEQYF.

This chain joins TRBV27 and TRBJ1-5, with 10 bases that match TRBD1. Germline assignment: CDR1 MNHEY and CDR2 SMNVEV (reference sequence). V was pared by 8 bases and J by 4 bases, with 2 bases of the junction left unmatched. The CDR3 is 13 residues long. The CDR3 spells CASGQGGNQPQHF. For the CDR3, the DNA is TGTGCCAGCGGACAGGGGGGTAATCAGCCCCAGCATTTT.

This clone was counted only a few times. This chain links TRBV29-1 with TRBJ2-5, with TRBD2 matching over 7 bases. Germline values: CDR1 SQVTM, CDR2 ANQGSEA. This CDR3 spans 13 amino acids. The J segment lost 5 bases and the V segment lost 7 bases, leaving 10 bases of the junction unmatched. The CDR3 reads CSGRHGGRETQYF. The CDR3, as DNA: TGCAGCGGACGACACGGGGGGAGGGAGACCCAGTACTTC.